A selection of T cell receptor beta chains follows, all from one sample in a study of cytomegalovirus exposure and HLA in healthy donors. Profiling relied on immunoSEQ multiplex PCR, and the TCRdb table lists in-frame clones only, not all of them. The sample gives 150,000 to 200,000 clones, around 80% of which show up once; about 1.5% is in the top ten. Sequenced sample: PBMCs. The receptors derive from a male donor in good health and CMV-seronegative. CDR3s include the opening cysteine and the closing phenylalanine or tryptophan. The order of the fields is V gene, clone size, J gene, D gene, CDR3 DNA, CDR3 protein. The D gene is left open where the match is weak. Only part of the rows carry a size: once, few, many, or a class if the clone is expanded.

TRBV7-2	NA	TRBJ2-3	NA	TGTGCCAGCAGCCCAGGGGACACAGATACGCAGTATTTT	CASSPGDTDTQYF
TRBV13	few	TRBJ2-7	TRBD1	TGTGCCAGCAGCGCCTCCGGGACAGGGACTCGAGAGCAGTACTTC	CASSASGTGTREQYF
TRBV5-4	NA	TRBJ2-5	TRBD1	TGTGCCAGCAGCGGGACAGGGGGCTTATCGACCCAGTACTTC	CASSGTGGLSTQYF
TRBV19	NA	TRBJ1-3	NA	TGTGCCAGTAGTCGTGGGGCAGAAGGGCGAAACACCATATATTTT	CASSRGAEGRNTIYF
TRBV4-1	NA	TRBJ1-1	NA	TGCGCCAGCAGCCAAGAGAGGCGGAACACTGAAGCTTTCTTT	CASSQERRNTEAFF
TRBV29-1	NA	TRBJ1-1	TRBD1	TGCAGCGCTCCACAGGGGATGAACACTGAAGCTTTCTTT	CSAPQGMNTEAFF
TRBV2	NA	TRBJ1-5	NA	TGTGCCGGTGGCCAGGGTAGGAGCAATCAGCCCCAGCATTTT	CAGGQGRSNQPQHF
TRBV13	NA	TRBJ2-3	NA	TGTGCCAGCAGCCCGACGGGGGGCACAGATACGCAGTATTTT	CASSPTGGTDTQYF
TRBV7-9	NA	TRBJ1-2	NA	TGTGCCAGCAGCTTCCGGGTCGGGGGGGCTGATGGCTACACCTTC	CASSFRVGGADGYTF
TRBV4-3	NA	TRBJ1-1	NA	TGCGCCAGCAGCCCTAGACTGGCTACGAACACTGAAGCTTTCTTT	CASSPRLATNTEAFF
TRBV6-1	NA	TRBJ2-3	TRBD2	TGTGCCAGCAGTGAAAGGGTGGTAGCGGGGGCGGGAGATACGCAGTATTTT	CASSERVVAGAGDTQYF
TRBV9	NA	TRBJ2-3	TRBD2	TGTGCCAGCAGCCCCGGGACTAGCGGGAGCACAGATACGCAGTATTTT	CASSPGTSGSTDTQYF
TRBV7-9	NA	TRBJ1-1	NA	TGTGCCAGCAGCTCCTCGACAGGGAACACTGAAGCTTTCTTT	CASSSSTGNTEAFF
TRBV12-5	few	TRBJ2-3	NA	TGTGCTAGTGGTTTGGACAGATACACAGATACGCAGTATTTT	CASGLDRYTDTQYF
TRBV6-6	NA	TRBJ1-4	NA	TGTGCCAGCACTCCTGCCGGGAGTGGAGAAAAACTGTTTTTT	CASTPAGSGEKLFF